This TCR beta chain was sequenced for a study of T-cell reconstitution after alpha-beta-depleted transplantation in children. TCRbeta library construction was performed incorporating unique molecular identifiers. Each CDR3 protein gets one entry after TCRdb re-called the PCR reads with MiXCR. The repertoire includes around 700,000 distinct CDR3 sequences, 13% of them detected once, and 0.65% to 0.9% sits in the top ten. Study results and limitations: Two months or so post-transplant, alpha-beta T cells reportedly derived from several hundred expanded graft clones. Diversity and T-cell counts at one year after transplant derived mostly from new T cells.

About this clonotype itself: Antigen: not known.

The source of this sequence is a girl aged 2 to 9 with congenital amegakaryocytic thrombocytopenia, due to receive a stem cell transplant. The sequenced sample was PBMCs, obtained before TCRalphabeta/CD19-depleted stem cell transplant.

The CDR3 reads CASRGLAGGMNNIQYF. CDR3 in DNA: TGTGCCAGCAGGGGACTAGCGGGAGGGATGAATAACATTCAGTACTTC. The J gene is TRBJ2-4, the V gene TRBV6-1; 16 bases line up with TRBD2. With 6 bases clipped from V and 7 bases from J, the junction kept 6 bases outside the gene matches. Germline V gene sequence: CDR1 MNHNS, CDR2 SASEGT. The CDR3 contains 16 residues.